Described below is a single TCR beta chain sequence and its context. Its binding antigen is unknown. Base qualities are missing; no much larger clone stands one base away. Whole blood was collected in K2EDTA tubes by collaborating institutions according to the institutions' own protocols. For TCRbeta analysis, collaborators shipped samples in one of three forms: frozen whole blood, isolated PBMCs, or DNA extracted from either of those sample types. These data are taken from a study of blood T cell repertoires in COVID-19 (TCRdb year 2020). For the study in its entirety: The collaborator samples originated in the United States, Italy and Spain and spanned the acute and convalescent phases of COVID-19. Nearly every sample came with metadata listing a de-identified subject ID, COVID-19 status, age in years and sex. Samples were obtained from the ongoing ImmuneRACE study (first 160 participants) and from some 1,200 subjects provided by 6 global collaborators. The material from the prospective study consisted of cDNA or gDNA derived from T cells, B-cell-depleted T cells, or PBMCs. The repertoires were made available in a free public database intended to serve as a resource for research on the immune response to SARS-CoV-2. Deeply sampled blood TCRbeta repertoires from subjects exposed to, actively infected with, or recovered from COVID-19 were included in the dataset. Where HLA class I and class II types were available, the types were taken from metadata supplied by the sample provider, not from assay-based typing.

TCRbeta CDR3 regions were amplified from genomic DNA using the immunoSEQ Assay, a bias-controlled multiplex PCR. Under the source paper's analysis protocol: The number of nucleated cells in each sample was estimated from the amplification of reference gene primers within the assay. To quantify the absolute abundance of each unique TCRbeta CDR3 rearrangement, sequence reads were collapsed and filtered. For each sample, productive Simpson clonality was calculated as the square root of Simpson's diversity index across productive rearrangements. TCRdb provides this immuneACCESS table in a form limited to in-frame rearrangements. Some clones are lacking; in checked studies, under half of them reflect an unresolved V gene, and why the rest are absent is not known. The DNA gave D and trimming, while V, J and clone size come from that table. For this sample there are around 81,000 clones; 88% appear just once. Jointly, the top ten make up 6% to 8% of the sample.

Findings and caveats that apply to the study as a whole: Clinical and demographic metadata were provided uncurated, with the amount varying by source and participant.

Ends trimmed: V by 5 bases, J by 7 bases; bases unmatched to a gene: 6. From the germline V gene, CDR1 is SGHAT and CDR2 is FQNNGV. Measured from the cysteine to the phenylalanine, the CDR3 is 15 residues long. The CDR3 DNA has 45 bases and is translated from base 1. The sequence derives from a man between 65 and 79 years old with acute or convalescent COVID-19. The chain is encoded by TRBV11-2 joined to TRBJ2-1, and 12 junction bases match TRBD2. Sequencing used peripheral blood. The nucleotide sequence reads as follows: TGTGCCAGCAGCCACCTAGCGGGAGGGATGAATGAGCAGTTCTTC. Its protein is CASSHLAGGMNEQFF.